This TCR beta chain was sequenced for a study of OX40 agonist ivuxolimab in advanced cancers. Broadly, across the study: Ivuxolimab was a fully human IgG2 agonistic monoclonal antibody targeting the costimulatory receptor OX40 (CD134). Intravenous ivuxolimab was administered to patients every 2 weeks at six dose levels: 0.01, 0.1, 0.3, 1.5, 3 and 10 mg/kg. Of the approximately 54 patients in dose escalation, some 20 had hepatocellular carcinoma, some 15 had melanoma, 9 had renal cell carcinoma and 9 had head and neck cancer. In the dose-escalation cohort, nearly 85% of patients were male, and the mean age was roughly 60 years with a range of about 20 to 80. Prior anti-PD-1, anti-PD-L1 or anti-CTLA-4 therapy was permitted, and checkpoint inhibitors had been received by less than 45% of dose-escalation patients. Three dose-escalation patients achieved partial responses, one with hepatocellular carcinoma and two with cutaneous melanoma. The purpose of peripheral TCRbeta sequencing was to test whether ivuxolimab changed TCR sequence diversity and led to clonal T-cell expansion. The paper covers the monotherapy dose-escalation part of the phase I ivuxolimab trial, which included N ≈ 50 patients.

The trial excluded patients who had a history of autoimmune disease or who were on systemic immunosuppression. Peripheral blood for TCR sequencing was collected from all dose cohorts at baseline, on cycle 4 day 1, and on cycle 7 day 1. Samples were obtained from an open-label, multicenter, first-in-human phase I dose-escalation trial of ivuxolimab. Adults with locally advanced or metastatic head and neck squamous cell, hepatocellular, melanoma or renal cell carcinoma were enrolled in the trial. Before TCR sequencing, CD4+ T cells and CD8+ T cells were sorted from peripheral blood as separate populations. The CDR3, cysteine through phenylalanine, is 12 amino acids long. Just CDR3 DNA is preserved here, 36 bases in frame from base 1. Via the germline V gene, CDR1 is SGHDT and CDR2 YYEEEE. V is cut by 4 bases and J by 7 bases, and the space between the germline ends is 11 bases. Genomic DNA was extracted from sorted cells for sequencing of the TCRbeta CDR3 region. The immunoSEQ Assay was used for sequencing of TCRbeta CDR3 regions. TCRdb stores this immuneACCESS table with in-frame sequences only. Part of the clones is absent; in the studies checked, under half of the shortfall reflects unresolved V genes, and no reason is known for the rest. The sample data list approximately 35,000 clones, and approximately 76% of these were observed just once. The ten largest clones add up to around 25% of the sample.

Overall results and qualifications from the work: In the 0.1-3.0 mg/kg groups, partial responders had among the lowest normalized peripheral clonal expansion, particularly in CD8+ T cells. After ivuxolimab, more expanded clones were found on average in CD8+ T cells than in CD4+ T cells. At doses from 0.1 to 3.0 mg/kg, clonal expansion was seen in both CD4+ and CD8+ blood T cells between baseline and week 6. Low levels of normalized T-cell clonal expansion were also shown by some nonresponding patients. Which antigens the clonally expanded peripheral T cells were specific for was not determined.

This clone was found a few times. What this receptor recognizes is not known. Per-nucleotide qualities are absent, and no much larger clonotype sits a single base away. The sample consisted of CD4+ or CD8+ T cells sorted from blood, taken in a trial of the OX40 agonist ivuxolimab. The sequence was obtained from an adult with an advanced solid tumor such as melanoma, head and neck, liver or kidney cancer. The sequence links TRBV5-6 to TRBJ1-1; the D gene assignment is ambiguous. The CDR3 region reads CASSQRRFEAFF. In nucleotides, the sequence is TGTGCCAGCAGCCAGCGACGGTTTGAAGCTTTCTTT.